These T cell receptor beta chains were read from a single sample in a study of blood T cell repertoires in COVID-19. Generated by immunoSEQ multiplex PCR, the TCRdb table keeps only in-frame clones and is missing some. The table lists about 58,000 clones, 75% to 85% of them singletons. The sample taken for sequencing was peripheral blood. These receptors were collected from a human donor in a cohort sampled during active COVID-19. Both conserved end residues are part of each CDR3. Fields, in order: V gene, CDR3 protein.

v_gene: TRBV12-5; CDR3aa: CASGLVQGGELFF
v_gene: TRBV24-1; CDR3aa: CATSDGSGGFTDTQYF
v_gene: TRBV15; CDR3aa: CATSQDTYQPQHF
v_gene: TRBV18; CDR3aa: CASSPQVVGQETQYF
v_gene: TRBV7-7; CDR3aa: CASSQLAGGDTGELFF
v_gene: TRBV5-1; CDR3aa: CASSLARTGGADTQYF
v_gene: TRBV19; CDR3aa: CASSTPGQGGSPLHF
v_gene: TRBV30; CDR3aa: CACTGQGGTEAFF
v_gene: TRBV12-3/TRBV12-4; CDR3aa: CASSLASGEKLFF
v_gene: TRBV3-1/TRBV3-2; CDR3aa: CASSFGAGANTGELFF
v_gene: TRBV5-1; CDR3aa: CASSLDRSSTREQYF
v_gene: TRBV7-2; CDR3aa: CASSLVVLNNSPLHF
v_gene: TRBV28; CDR3aa: CASSRTGWDTIYF
v_gene: TRBV18; CDR3aa: CASSPDRATYEQYF
v_gene: TRBV24-1; CDR3aa: CATSDFVGLAGVSPSEQFF
v_gene: TRBV2; CDR3aa: CASQRGNEQYF
v_gene: TRBV7-2; CDR3aa: CASSLGSGSSYEQYF
v_gene: TRBV10-3; CDR3aa: CAISGGQEQHSPLHF
v_gene: TRBV12-3/TRBV12-4; CDR3aa: CASTSTSTGELFF
v_gene: TRBV4-1; CDR3aa: CASSLSSTGELFF
v_gene: TRBV5-6; CDR3aa: CASSRGGTATDTQYF
v_gene: TRBV30; CDR3aa: CALFPRREYYEQYF
v_gene: TRBV6-5; CDR3aa: CASTARADTQYF
v_gene: TRBV19; CDR3aa: CASSNRDEVTGELFF
v_gene: TRBV21-1; CDR3aa: CASSKVVRIAKNIQYF
v_gene: TRBV28; CDR3aa: CASSTQGGRNEKLFF
v_gene: TRBV2; CDR3aa: CASSKTSGATTDTQYF
v_gene: TRBV18; CDR3aa: CASSPERNQPQHF
v_gene: TRBV6-2/TRBV6-3; CDR3aa: CASSRDSATSGVETQYF
v_gene: TRBV5-5; CDR3aa: CASSARGLAGSGSGELFF
v_gene: TRBV7-9; CDR3aa: CASSLQGGTVIEAFF
v_gene: TRBV7-6; CDR3aa: CASSLVQGEHSPLHF
v_gene: TRBV19; CDR3aa: CASSNLRSGYTF
v_gene: TRBV4-1; CDR3aa: CASSQSGQVSNQPQHF
v_gene: TRBV19; CDR3aa: CASIPGTGANYGYTF
v_gene: TRBV11-3; CDR3aa: CASSLNRENIQYF
v_gene: TRBV6-5; CDR3aa: CASSKPGDRVGGYTF
v_gene: TRBV18; CDR3aa: CASSPDRSTEAFF
v_gene: TRBV7-9; CDR3aa: CASSLNSFQETQYF
v_gene: TRBV19; CDR3aa: CASSIPQGDQPQHF
v_gene: TRBV9; CDR3aa: CASSVEATGVGNTIYF
v_gene: TRBV10-2; CDR3aa: CASVRDSYNEQFF
v_gene: TRBV5-1; CDR3aa: CASSLDRGPYEQYF
v_gene: TRBV2; CDR3aa: CASSVAGANSPLHF
v_gene: TRBV7-8; CDR3aa: CASSPRTGGIRLRSAFF
v_gene: TRBV7-2; CDR3aa: CASSLAGNRAPGYTF
v_gene: TRBV11-2; CDR3aa: CASRERGNTIYF
v_gene: TRBV19; CDR3aa: CASKSWGTGLNSPLHF
v_gene: TRBV7-9; CDR3aa: CASSGDRDQPQHF
v_gene: TRBV2; CDR3aa: CASKIRGQAEAFF
v_gene: TRBV4-3; CDR3aa: CASSQDHAGLTDTQYF
v_gene: TRBV19; CDR3aa: CASSRQSGYTF
v_gene: TRBV19; CDR3aa: CAGSAGASDTQYF
v_gene: TRBV11-2; CDR3aa: CASSLGQGPYEQYF